The subject of this entry is one T cell receptor beta chain. The sample is drawn from a study of OX40 agonist ivuxolimab in advanced cancers. CDR1 and CDR2 (germline): SGHDN, FVKESK. CDR3 length equals 17 residues. V shed 4 bases and J shed 9 bases, with 25 bases lying between them. Measured with immunoSEQ multiplex PCR; TCRdb has only the in-frame clones, and not every one. The sample has roughly 79,000 clones, roughly 84% seen once; the top ten hold roughly 15%. This chain connects TRBV14 to TRBJ2-1; TRBD2 might be the D (7 bases). The source material was CD4+ or CD8+ T cells sorted from blood, sampled in a trial of the OX40 agonist ivuxolimab. The sequence was obtained from an adult with an advanced solid tumor such as melanoma, head and neck, liver or kidney cancer. DNA of the CDR3: TGTGCCAGCAGCCTACTCCTTAGGGGGGGTAGCGAGACTGAGCAGTTCTTC. Its translation is CASSLLLRGGSETEQFF.